The TCR beta chain under discussion was sequenced for a study of OX40 agonist ivuxolimab in advanced cancers. Study context: Every 2 weeks, ivuxolimab was infused into the patients intravenously at between 0.01 and 10 mg/kg. A diagnosis of hepatocellular carcinoma, melanoma, renal cell or head and neck cancer was present in dose-escalation patients. The study, taken as a whole, reports: Patients who responded partially at 0.1-3.0 mg/kg showed clonal expansion ranking among the lowest. The study found that CD8+ T cells averaged more expanded clones than CD4+.

A note on this clone: Its antigen is unknown.

The method was immunoSEQ multiplex PCR; TCRdb's version includes in-frame clones alone and lacks a portion of them. The sample lists about 94,000 clones; 80% to 90% were seen once. V lost 8 bases and J 2 bases, leaving 13 bases between the germline ends. This CDR3 is 15 amino acids long. Germline lookup yields CDR1 SGHAT and CDR2 FQNNGV. The sample was CD4+ or CD8+ T cells sorted from blood, taken in a trial of the OX40 agonist ivuxolimab. The receptor was isolated from an adult with an advanced solid tumor such as melanoma, head and neck, liver or kidney cancer. V and J are TRBV11-2 and TRBJ2-6, with D possibly TRBD2 on 6 matching bases. The CDR3 nucleotides are TGTGCCAGCGGGCGGGACCTAGCTGGGGCCAACGTCCTGACTTTC. This encodes CASGRDLAGANVLTF.